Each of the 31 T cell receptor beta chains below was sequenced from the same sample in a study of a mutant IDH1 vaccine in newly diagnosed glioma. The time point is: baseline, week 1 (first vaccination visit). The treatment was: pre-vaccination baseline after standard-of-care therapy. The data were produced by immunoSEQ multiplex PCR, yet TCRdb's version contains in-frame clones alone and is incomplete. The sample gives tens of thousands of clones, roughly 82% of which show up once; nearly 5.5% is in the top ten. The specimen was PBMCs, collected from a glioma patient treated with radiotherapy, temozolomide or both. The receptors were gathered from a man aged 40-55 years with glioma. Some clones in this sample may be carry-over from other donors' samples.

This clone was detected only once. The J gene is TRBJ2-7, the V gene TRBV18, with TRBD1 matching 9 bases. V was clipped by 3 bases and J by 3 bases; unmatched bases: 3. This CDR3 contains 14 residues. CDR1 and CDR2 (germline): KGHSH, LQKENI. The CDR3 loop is CASSPQGQGYEQYF. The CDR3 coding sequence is TGTGCCAGCTCACCCCAGGGACAGGGCTACGAGCAGTACTTC.

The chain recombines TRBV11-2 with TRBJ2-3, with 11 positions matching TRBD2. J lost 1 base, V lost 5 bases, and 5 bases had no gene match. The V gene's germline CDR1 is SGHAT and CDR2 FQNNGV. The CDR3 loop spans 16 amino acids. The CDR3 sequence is CASSPTSGGRTDTQYF. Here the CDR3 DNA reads TGTGCCAGCAGCCCAACTAGCGGGGGACGCACAGATACGCAGTATTTT. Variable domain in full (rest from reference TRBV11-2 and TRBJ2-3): EAGVAQSPRYKIIEKRQSVAFWCNPISGHATLYWYQQILGQGPKLLIQFQNNGVVDDSQLPKDRFSAERLKGVDSTLKIQPAKLEDSAVYLCASSPTSGGRTDTQYFGPGTRLTVL.

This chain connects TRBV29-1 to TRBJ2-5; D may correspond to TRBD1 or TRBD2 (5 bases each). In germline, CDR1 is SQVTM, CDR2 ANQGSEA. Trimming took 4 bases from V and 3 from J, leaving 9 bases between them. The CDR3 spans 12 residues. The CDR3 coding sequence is TGCAGCGTTGGTGTGGGGGAAGAGACCCAGTACTTC. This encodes CSVGVGEETQYF.

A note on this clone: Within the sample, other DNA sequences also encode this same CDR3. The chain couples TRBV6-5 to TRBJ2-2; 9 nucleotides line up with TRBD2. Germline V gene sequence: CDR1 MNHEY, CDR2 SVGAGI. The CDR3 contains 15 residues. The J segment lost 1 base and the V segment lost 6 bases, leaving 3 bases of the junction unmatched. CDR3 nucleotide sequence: TGTGCCAGCAGCTATAGCGGGGGGAACACCGGGGAGCTGTTTTTT. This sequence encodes CASSYSGGNTGELFF.

CDR3 nucleotide sequence: TGTGCCAGCAGCCAAGGGGCTAGCGGGGGGGAAGAGACCCAGTACTTC. Amino acids: CASSQGASGGEETQYF. The chain recombines TRBV4-2 with TRBJ2-5, with 12 bases identical to TRBD2. Germline V gene lookup returns CDR1 LGHNA and CDR2 YNFKEQ. The CDR3 sequence is 16 residues long. The V segment lost 1 base and the J segment 3 bases; nucleotides outside the gene matches: 3.

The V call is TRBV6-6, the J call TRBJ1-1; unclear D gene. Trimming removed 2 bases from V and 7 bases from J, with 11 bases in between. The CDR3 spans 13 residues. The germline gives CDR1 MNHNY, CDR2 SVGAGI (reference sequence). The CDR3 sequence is CASSYVGWGEAFF. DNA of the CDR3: TGTGCCAGCAGTTACGTCGGTTGGGGTGAAGCTTTCTTT.

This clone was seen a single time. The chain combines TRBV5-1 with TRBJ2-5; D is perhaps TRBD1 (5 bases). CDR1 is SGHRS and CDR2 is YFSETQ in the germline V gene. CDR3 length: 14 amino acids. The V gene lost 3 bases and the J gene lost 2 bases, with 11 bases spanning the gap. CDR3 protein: CASSSPTVQETQYF. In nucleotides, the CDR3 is TGCGCCAGCAGCTCCCCGACAGTACAAGAGACCCAGTACTTC.

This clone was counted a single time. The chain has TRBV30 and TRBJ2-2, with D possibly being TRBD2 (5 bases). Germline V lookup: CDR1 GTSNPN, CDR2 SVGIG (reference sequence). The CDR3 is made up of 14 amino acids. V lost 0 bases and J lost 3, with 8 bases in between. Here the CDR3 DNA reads TGTGCCTGGAGTGTAGGGCGGGACACCGGGGAGCTGTTTTTT. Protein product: CAWSVGRDTGELFF.

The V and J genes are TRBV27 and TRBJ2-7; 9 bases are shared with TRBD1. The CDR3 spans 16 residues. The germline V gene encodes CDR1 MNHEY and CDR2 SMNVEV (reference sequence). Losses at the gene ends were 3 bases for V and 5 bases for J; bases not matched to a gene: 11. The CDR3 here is CASSFLLTRTGDEQYF. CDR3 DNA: TGTGCCAGCAGTTTCCTCCTTACCCGGACAGGGGACGAGCAGTACTTC.

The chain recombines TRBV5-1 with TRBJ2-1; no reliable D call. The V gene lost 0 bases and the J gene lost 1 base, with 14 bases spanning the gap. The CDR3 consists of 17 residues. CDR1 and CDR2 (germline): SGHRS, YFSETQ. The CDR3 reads CASSLAPFPASYNEQFF. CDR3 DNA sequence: TGCGCCAGCAGCTTGGCACCCTTCCCAGCTTCCTACAATGAGCAGTTCTTC.

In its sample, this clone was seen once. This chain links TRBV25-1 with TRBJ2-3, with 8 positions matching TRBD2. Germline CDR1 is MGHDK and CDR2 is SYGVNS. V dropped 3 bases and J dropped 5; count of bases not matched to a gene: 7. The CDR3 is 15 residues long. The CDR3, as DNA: TGTGCCAGCAGTGACCAAGGGACTAGAGGAGATACGCAGTATTTT. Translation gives CASSDQGTRGDTQYF.

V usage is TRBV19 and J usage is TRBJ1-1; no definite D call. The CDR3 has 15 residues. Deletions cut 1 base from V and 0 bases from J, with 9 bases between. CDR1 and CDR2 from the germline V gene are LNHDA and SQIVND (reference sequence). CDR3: CASSIGAGMNTEAFF. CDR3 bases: TGTGCCAGTAGTATAGGTGCGGGCATGAACACTGAAGCTTTCTTT.

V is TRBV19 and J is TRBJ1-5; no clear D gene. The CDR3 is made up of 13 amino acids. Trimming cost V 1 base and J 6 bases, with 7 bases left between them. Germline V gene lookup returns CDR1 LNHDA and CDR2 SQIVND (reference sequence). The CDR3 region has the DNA TGTGCCAGTAGTATAGCCTACAGTCAGCCCCAGCATTTT. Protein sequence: CASSIAYSQPQHF.

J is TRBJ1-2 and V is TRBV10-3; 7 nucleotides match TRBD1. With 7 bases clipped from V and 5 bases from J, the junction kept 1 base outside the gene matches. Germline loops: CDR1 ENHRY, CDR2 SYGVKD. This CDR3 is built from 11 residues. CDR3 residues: CAITGGYGYTF. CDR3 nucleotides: TGTGCCATCACAGGGGGGTATGGCTACACCTTC.

The CDR3 reads CASSTAGGLQETQYF. CDR3 nucleotide sequence: TGTGCCAGTAGTACGGCGGGGGGACTCCAAGAGACCCAGTACTTC. This chain uses TRBV19 with TRBJ2-5; 8 positions match TRBD2. The CDR3 has 15 residues. In germline, CDR1 is LNHDA, CDR2 SQIVND (reference sequence). Germline trimming cut 4 bases from V and 1 base from J; bases unmatched to any gene: 5.

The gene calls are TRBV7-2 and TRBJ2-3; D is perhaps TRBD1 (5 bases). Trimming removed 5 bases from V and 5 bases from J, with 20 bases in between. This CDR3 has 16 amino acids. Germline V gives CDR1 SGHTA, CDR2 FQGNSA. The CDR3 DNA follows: TGTGCCAGCAGCCCAGCTGGCGGACGTAGGGGAGATACGCAGTATTTT. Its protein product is CASSPAGGRRGDTQYF.

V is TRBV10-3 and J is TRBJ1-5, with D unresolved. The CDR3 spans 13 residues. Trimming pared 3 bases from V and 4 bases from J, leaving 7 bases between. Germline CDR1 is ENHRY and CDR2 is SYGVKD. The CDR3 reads CAISDGPNQPQHF. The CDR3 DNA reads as TGTGCCATCAGTGACGGGCCTAATCAGCCCCAGCATTTT.

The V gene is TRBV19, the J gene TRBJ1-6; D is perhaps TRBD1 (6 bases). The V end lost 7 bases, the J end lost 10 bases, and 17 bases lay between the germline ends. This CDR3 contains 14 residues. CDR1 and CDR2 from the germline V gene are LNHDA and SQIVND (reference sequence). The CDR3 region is CASKIPGQGSPLHF. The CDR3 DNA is TGTGCCAGTAAGATCCCGGGACAAGGGTCACCCCTCCACTTT.

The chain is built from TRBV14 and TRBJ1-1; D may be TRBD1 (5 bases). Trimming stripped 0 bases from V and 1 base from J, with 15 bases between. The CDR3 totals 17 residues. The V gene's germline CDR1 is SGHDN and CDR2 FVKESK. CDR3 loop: CASSQDARGKRNTEAFF. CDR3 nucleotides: TGTGCCAGCAGCCAAGATGCGAGGGGAAAGCGGAACACTGAAGCTTTCTTT.

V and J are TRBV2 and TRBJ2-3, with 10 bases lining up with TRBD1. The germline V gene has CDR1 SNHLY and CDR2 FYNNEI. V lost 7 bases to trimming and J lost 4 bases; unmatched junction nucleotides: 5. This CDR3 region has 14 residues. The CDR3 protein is CASKSDRGSDTQYF. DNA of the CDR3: TGTGCCAGCAAGTCGGACAGGGGGTCAGATACGCAGTATTTT.

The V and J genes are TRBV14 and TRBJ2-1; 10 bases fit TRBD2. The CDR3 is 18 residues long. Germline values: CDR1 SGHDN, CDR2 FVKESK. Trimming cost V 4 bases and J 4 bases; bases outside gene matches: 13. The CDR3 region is CASSREFPSSGGYNEQFF. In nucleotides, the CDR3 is TGTGCCAGCAGCCGGGAGTTCCCATCTAGCGGGGGTTACAATGAGCAGTTCTTC.

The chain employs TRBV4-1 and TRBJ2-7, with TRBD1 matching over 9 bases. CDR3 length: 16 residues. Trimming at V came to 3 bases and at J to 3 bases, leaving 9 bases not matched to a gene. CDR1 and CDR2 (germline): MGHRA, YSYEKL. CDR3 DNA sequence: TGCGCCAGCAGCCACTCCGGGACAGGGACGTTCTACGAGCAGTACTTC. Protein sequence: CASSHSGTGTFYEQYF.

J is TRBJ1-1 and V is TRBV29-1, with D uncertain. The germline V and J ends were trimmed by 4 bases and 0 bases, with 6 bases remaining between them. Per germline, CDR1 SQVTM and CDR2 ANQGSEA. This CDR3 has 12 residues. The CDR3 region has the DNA TGCAGCGTTGTTGGGATGAACACTGAAGCTTTCTTT. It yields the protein CSVVGMNTEAFF. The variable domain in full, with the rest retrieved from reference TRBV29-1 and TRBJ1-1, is SAVISQKPSRDICQRGTSLTIQCQVDSQVTMMFWYRQQPGQSLTLIATANQGSEATYESGFVIDKFPISRPNLTFSTLTVSNMSPEDSSIYLCSVVGMNTEAFFGQGTRLTVV.

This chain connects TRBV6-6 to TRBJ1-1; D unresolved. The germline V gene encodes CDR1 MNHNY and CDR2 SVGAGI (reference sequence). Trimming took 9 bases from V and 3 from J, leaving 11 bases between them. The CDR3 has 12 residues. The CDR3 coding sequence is TGTGCCAGTCGGAGTGGGGACACTGAAGCTTTCTTT. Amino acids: CASRSGDTEAFF.

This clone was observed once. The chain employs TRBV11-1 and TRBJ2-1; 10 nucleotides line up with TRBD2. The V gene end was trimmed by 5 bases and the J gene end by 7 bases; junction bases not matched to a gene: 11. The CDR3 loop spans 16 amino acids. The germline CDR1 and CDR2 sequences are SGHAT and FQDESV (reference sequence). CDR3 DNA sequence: TGTGCCAGCAGCCGAAGGAGCGGGGGGGCAGCGAATGAGCAGTTCTTC. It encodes CASSRRSGGAANEQFF.

This CDR3 is CASSEVPGSGAEAFF. CDR3 nucleotide sequence: TGTGCCAGCAGTGAAGTCCCCGGGTCGGGGGCTGAAGCTTTCTTT. The chain uses TRBV6-4 and TRBJ1-1; maybe TRBD1 (5 bases). Trimming removed 3 bases at V and 6 bases at J, with 17 bases between. Germline V gene lookup returns CDR1 MRHNA and CDR2 SNTAGT. This CDR3 region has 15 residues.

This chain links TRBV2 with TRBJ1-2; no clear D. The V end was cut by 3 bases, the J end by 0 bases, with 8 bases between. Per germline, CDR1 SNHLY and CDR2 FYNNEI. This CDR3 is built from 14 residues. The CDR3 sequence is CASSDLSANYGYTF. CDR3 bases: TGTGCCAGCAGTGATCTGTCCGCTAACTATGGCTACACCTTC.

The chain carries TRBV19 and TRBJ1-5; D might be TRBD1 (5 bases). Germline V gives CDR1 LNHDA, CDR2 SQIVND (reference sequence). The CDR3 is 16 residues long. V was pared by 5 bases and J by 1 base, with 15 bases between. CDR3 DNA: TGTGCCAGTAGTTCAGCCGGGGGTTGGAGCAATCAGCCCCAGCATTTT. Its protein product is CASSSAGGWSNQPQHF. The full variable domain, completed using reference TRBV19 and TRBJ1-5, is DGGITQSPKYLFRKEGQNVTLSCEQNLNHDAMYWYRQDPGQGLRLIYYSQIVNDFQKGDIAEGYSVSREKKESFPLTVTSAQKNPTAFYLCASSSAGGWSNQPQHFGDGTRLSIL.

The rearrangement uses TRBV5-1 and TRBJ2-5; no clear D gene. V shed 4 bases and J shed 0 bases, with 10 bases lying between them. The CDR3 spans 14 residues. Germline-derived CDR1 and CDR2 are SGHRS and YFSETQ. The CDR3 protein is CASSIGRDQETQYF. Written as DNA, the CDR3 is TGCGCCAGCAGCATCGGACGGGACCAAGAGACCCAGTACTTC.

The CDR3 DNA reads as TGTGCCAGCAGTTCTCAGATGACAGGCTCCGACTATGGCTACACCTTC. It is translated as CASSSQMTGSDYGYTF. This chain links TRBV2 with TRBJ1-2, with TRBD1 as a possible D gene (6 bases). CDR3 length equals 16 residues. V lost 5 bases and J 3 bases, leaving 19 bases between the germline ends. CDR1 and CDR2 from the germline V gene are SNHLY and FYNNEI. The whole variable domain, remainder taken from reference TRBV2 and TRBJ1-2, is EPEVTQTPSHQVTQMGQEVILRCVPISNHLYFYWYRQILGQKVEFLVSFYNNEISEKSEIFDDQFSVERPDGSNFTLKIRSTKLEDSAMYFCASSSQMTGSDYGYTFGSGTRLTVV.

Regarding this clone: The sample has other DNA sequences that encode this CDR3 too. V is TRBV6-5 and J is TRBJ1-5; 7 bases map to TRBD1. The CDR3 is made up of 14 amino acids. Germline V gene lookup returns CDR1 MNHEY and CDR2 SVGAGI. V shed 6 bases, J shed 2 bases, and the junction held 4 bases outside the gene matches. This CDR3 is CASSPGTGNQPQHF. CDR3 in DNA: TGTGCCAGCAGCCCCGGGACAGGCAATCAGCCCCAGCATTTT.